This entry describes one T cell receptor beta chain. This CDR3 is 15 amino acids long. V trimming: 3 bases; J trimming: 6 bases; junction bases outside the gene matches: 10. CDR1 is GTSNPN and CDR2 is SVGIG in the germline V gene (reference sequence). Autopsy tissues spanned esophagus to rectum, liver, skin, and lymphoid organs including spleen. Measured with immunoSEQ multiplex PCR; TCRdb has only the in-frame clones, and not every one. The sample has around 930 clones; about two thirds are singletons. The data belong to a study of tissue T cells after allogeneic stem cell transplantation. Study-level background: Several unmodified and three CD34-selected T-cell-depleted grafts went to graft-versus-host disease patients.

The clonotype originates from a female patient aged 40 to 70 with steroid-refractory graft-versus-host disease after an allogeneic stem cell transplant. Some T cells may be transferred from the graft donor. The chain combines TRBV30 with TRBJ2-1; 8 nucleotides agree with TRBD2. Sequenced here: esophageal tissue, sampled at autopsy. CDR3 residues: CAWSRRAGVRNEQFF. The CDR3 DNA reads TGTGCCTGGAGCCGCAGAGCGGGGGTGCGCAATGAGCAGTTCTTC.